This TCR beta chain was captured by sequencing in a study of human T cells and chemical hapten exposure. Time point: patch test 2, 6 weeks after DPC sensitization. Indicated treatment: therapeutic diphenylcyclopropenone sensitization with weekly scalp DPC. The drawing of blood occurred before each patch test was applied. This CDR3 has 15 residues. Germline V gene lookup returns CDR1 ENHRY and CDR2 SYGVKD. V lost 3 bases and J lost 3, with 15 bases in between. Each CDR3 protein is one row after TCRdb ran MiXCR on the RACE reads. Found here are about 110,000 distinct CDR3 sequences, about a tenth of them singletons; the top ten hold approximately 2.8%.

The source was whole blood, collected in connection with sensitization to the hapten diphenylcyclopropenone (DPC). The sequence was collected from a woman aged 40 to 55 with alopecia areata. Some clones in this sample may be carry-over from other donors' samples. This rearrangement joins TRBV10-3 to TRBJ2-7; D might be TRBD2 (6 bases). The CDR3 is CAISDSRRGHYEQYF. The CDR3 DNA reads as TGTGCCATCAGTGACTCTCGGCGGGGTCACTACGAGCAGTACTTC.